The clone carrying this T cell receptor beta chain was seen only a few times. Its antigen is not known. Trimming shortened V by 5 bases and J by 4 bases, and 13 bases separated the two germline ends. Germline-derived CDR1 and CDR2 are SGHNT and YENEEA. The CDR3 length is 14 residues. The data belong to a study of Ad26.COV2.S vaccination and SARS-CoV-2 variants. Overall study results and limits: Analytic work on TCR breadth and depth might have understated the full extent of total T cell responses.

Method: immunoSEQ multiplex PCR; TCRdb's copy keeps in-frame clones and lacks some. The sample carries roughly 410,000 clones, under 90% recorded once. Noted treatment: around 19 received Ad26.COV2.S at low or high dose, single or two shots; roughly five received placebo; per-sample allocation not given. All samples were drawn on day 63, counting from the first vaccine or placebo injection. V gene TRBV11-3 combines with J gene TRBJ2-3; unclear D gene. The material was peripheral blood, obtained in a trial of Ad26.COV2.S vaccine versus placebo. This clonotype was obtained from a person between 18 and 60 years old who received the Ad26.COV2.S COVID-19 vaccine or a placebo. The CDR3 is CASSPSHSSDTQYF. CDR3 nucleotide sequence: TGTGCCAGCAGCCCCAGTCACTCATCAGATACGCAGTATTTT.